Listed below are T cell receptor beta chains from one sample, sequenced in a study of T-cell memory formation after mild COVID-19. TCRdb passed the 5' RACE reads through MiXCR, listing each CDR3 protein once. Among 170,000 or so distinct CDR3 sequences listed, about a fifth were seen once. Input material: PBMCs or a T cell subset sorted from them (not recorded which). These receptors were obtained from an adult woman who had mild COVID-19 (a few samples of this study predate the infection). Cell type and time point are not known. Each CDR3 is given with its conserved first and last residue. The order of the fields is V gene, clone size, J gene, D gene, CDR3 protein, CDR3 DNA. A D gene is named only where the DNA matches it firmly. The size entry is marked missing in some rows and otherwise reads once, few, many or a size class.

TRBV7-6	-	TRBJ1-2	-	CASSLAGSDGYTF	TGTGCCAGCAGCTTAGCCGGTTCGGACGGCTACACCTTC
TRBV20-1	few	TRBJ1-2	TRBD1	CSALTGGGDGYTF	TGCAGTGCCCTGACAGGGGGCGGGGATGGCTACACCTTC
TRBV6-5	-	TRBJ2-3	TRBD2	CASSPWTSGGAGADTQYF	TGTGCCAGCAGTCCCTGGACTAGCGGGGGGGCCGGTGCAGATACGCAGTATTTT
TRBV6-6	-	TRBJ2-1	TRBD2	CASSLAVSYNEQFF	TGTGCCAGCAGTCTAGCGGTATCCTACAATGAGCAGTTCTTC
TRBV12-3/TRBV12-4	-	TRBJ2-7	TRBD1	CASSFSGGRDRGYEQYF	TGTGCCAGCAGTTTCTCGGGTGGACGGGACAGGGGCTACGAGCAGTACTTC
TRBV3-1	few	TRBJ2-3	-	CASSQERSYTDTQYF	TGTGCCAGCAGCCAGGAGCGGAGTTACACAGATACGCAGTATTTT
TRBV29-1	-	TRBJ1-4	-	CSVQSWGSTNEKLFF	TGCAGCGTTCAATCCTGGGGTTCAACTAATGAAAAACTGTTTTTT
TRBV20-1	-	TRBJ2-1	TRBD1	CSARDEGQEQFF	TGCAGTGCTAGAGACGAGGGACAGGAGCAGTTCTTC
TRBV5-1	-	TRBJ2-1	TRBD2	CASSLGLAAPEQFF	TGCGCCAGCAGCCTGGGACTAGCGGCACCTGAGCAGTTCTTC
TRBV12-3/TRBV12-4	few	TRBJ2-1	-	CATVLGPYNEQFF	TGTGCCACCGTTTTAGGTCCCTACAATGAGCAGTTCTTC
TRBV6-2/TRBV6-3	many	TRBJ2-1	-	CASSYSGGLYNEQFF	TGTGCCAGCAGTTACTCAGGCGGGTTATACAATGAGCAGTTCTTC
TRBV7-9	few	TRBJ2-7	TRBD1	CASSHRDRGTEQYF	TGTGCCAGCAGCCACCGGGACAGGGGGACCGAGCAGTACTTC
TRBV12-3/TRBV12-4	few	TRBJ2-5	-	CASTPEPQETQYF	TGTGCCAGCACCCCCGAGCCCCAGGAGACCCAGTACTTC
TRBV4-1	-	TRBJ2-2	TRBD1	CASSHVPGQGSGELFF	TGCGCCAGCAGCCACGTCCCGGGACAGGGGAGCGGGGAGCTGTTTTTT
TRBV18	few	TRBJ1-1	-	CASSPTLGQRNTEAFF	TGTGCCAGCTCCCCCACCCTTGGACAGAGGAACACTGAAGCTTTCTTT
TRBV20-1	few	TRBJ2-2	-	CSAGRWESGDTGELFF	TGCAGTGCTGGACGGTGGGAAAGTGGGGACACCGGGGAGCTGTTTTTT
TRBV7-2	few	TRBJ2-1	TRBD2	CASSFRTSGRAGYNEQFF	TGTGCCAGCAGCTTTCGGACTAGCGGGAGGGCCGGGTACAATGAGCAGTTCTTC
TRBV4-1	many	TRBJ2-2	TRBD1	CASSFDRAPGELFF	TGCGCCAGCAGCTTTGACAGGGCCCCCGGGGAGCTGTTTTTT
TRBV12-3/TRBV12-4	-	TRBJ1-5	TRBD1	CASSFKGQGNQPQHF	TGTGCCAGCAGTTTCAAGGGACAGGGAAATCAGCCCCAGCATTTT
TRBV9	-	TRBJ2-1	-	CASSLHNEQFF	TGTGCCAGCAGCCTCCACAATGAGCAGTTCTTC
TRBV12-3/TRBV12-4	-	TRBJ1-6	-	CASSPSGASPLHF	TGTGCCAGCAGCCCAAGTGGGGCTTCACCCCTCCACTTT
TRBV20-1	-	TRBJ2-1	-	CSARAGSGIYNEQFF	TGCAGTGCTAGAGCGGGTTCTGGCATTTACAATGAGCAGTTCTTC
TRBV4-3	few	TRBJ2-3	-	CASSQGGTSTDTQYF	TGCGCCAGCAGCCAAGGCGGTACTAGCACAGATACGCAGTATTTT
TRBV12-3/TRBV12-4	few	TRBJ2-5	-	CASSLPYEGDQETQYF	TGTGCCAGCAGTCTACCTTATGAGGGTGATCAAGAGACCCAGTACTTC
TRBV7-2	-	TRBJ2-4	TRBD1	CASSGGQGRNIQYF	TGTGCCAGCAGCGGGGGACAGGGGAGAAACATTCAGTACTTC
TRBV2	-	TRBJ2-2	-	CAGGTFNTGELFF	TGTGCCGGCGGGACCTTTAACACCGGGGAGCTGTTTTTT
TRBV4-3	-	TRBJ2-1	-	CASSQEMLPGGYNEQFF	TGCGCCAGCAGCCAAGAAATGCTCCCCGGTGGTTACAATGAGCAGTTCTTC
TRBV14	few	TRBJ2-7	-	CASSQVTQAGYEQYF	TGTGCCAGCAGCCAAGTTACGCAGGCAGGCTACGAGCAGTACTTC
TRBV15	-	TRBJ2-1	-	CATSRDLGSYNEQFF	TGTGCCACCAGCAGAGATCTCGGGAGCTACAATGAGCAGTTCTTC
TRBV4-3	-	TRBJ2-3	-	CASSLVGTSTDTQYF	TGCGCCAGCAGCCTCGTAGGGACGAGCACAGATACGCAGTATTTT
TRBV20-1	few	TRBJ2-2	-	CSASGGIGTGELFF	TGCAGTGCTAGCGGCGGGATTGGTACCGGGGAGCTGTTTTTT
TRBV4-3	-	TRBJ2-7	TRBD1	CASSLHPVDRGTYYEQYF	TGCGCCAGCAGCCTCCACCCCGTAGACAGGGGGACATACTACGAGCAGTACTTC
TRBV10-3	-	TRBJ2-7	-	CAISEGVGEQYF	TGTGCCATCAGTGAAGGTGTCGGCGAGCAGTACTTC
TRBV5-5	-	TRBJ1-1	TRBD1	CASSAYRGGSTEAFF	TGTGCCAGCAGCGCATACAGGGGTGGGAGCACTGAAGCTTTCTTT
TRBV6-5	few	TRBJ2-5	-	CASSYEGETQYF	TGTGCCAGCAGTTACGAGGGAGAGACCCAGTACTTC
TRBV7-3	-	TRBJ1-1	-	CASSHSGGGSEAFF	TGTGCCAGCAGCCATTCGGGGGGCGGGTCTGAAGCTTTCTTT
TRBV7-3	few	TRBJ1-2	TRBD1	CASSSPDRGDYGYTF	TGTGCCAGCAGCTCGCCGGACAGGGGCGACTATGGCTACACCTTC
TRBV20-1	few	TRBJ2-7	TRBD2	CSAAGLAGGPSSDEQYF	TGCAGTGCCGCGGGACTAGCGGGGGGTCCTTCCAGCGACGAGCAGTACTTC
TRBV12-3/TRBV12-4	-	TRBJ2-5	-	CASSTGEEETQYF	TGTGCCAGCAGTACAGGGGAGGAAGAGACCCAGTACTTC
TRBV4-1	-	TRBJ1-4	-	CASSRVTNEKLFF	TGCGCCAGCAGTCGGGTGACTAATGAAAAACTGTTTTTT
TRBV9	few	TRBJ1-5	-	CASSVKYQPQHF	TGTGCCAGCAGCGTGAAGTATCAGCCCCAGCATTTT
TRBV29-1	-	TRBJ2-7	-	CSAEDRAYEQYF	TGCAGCGCCGAGGACAGAGCCTACGAGCAGTACTTC
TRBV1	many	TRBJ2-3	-	CTSSQGTSGGASTDTQYF	TGCACCAGCAGCCAAGGGACTAGCGGGGGGGCTAGCACAGATACGCAGTATTTT
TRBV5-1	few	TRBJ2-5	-	CASSAPPEETQYF	TGCGCCAGCAGCGCCCCACCGGAAGAGACCCAGTACTTC
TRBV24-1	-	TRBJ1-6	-	CATSPGGDGSPLHF	TGTGCCACCTCTCCCGGGGGAGACGGTTCACCCCTCCACTTT
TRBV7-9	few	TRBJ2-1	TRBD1	CASSPPSGTGANEQFF	TGTGCCAGCAGCCCGCCCTCCGGGACAGGAGCAAATGAGCAGTTCTTC
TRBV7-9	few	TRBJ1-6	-	CASSPGDKPNSPLHF	TGTGCCAGCAGCCCCGGGGACAAACCCAATTCACCCCTCCACTTT
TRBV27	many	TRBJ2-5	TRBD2	CASSLSPSGGSQTQYF	TGTGCCAGCAGTTTGAGTCCTAGCGGGGGGTCTCAGACCCAGTACTTC
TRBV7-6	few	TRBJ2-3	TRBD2	CASSLGGGETDTQYF	TGTGCCAGCAGCTTAGGGGGGGGAGAAACAGATACGCAGTATTTT
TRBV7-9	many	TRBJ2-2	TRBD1	CASSSRQGDTGELFF	TGTGCCAGCAGCTCGCGACAGGGGGACACCGGGGAGCTGTTTTTT
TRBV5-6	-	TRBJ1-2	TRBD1	CASSAAGQGIGYGYTF	TGTGCCAGCAGCGCCGCCGGACAGGGGATAGGGTATGGCTACACCTTC
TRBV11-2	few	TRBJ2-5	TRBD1	CASSSRQGSETQYF	TGTGCCAGCAGCTCTCGACAGGGGTCAGAGACCCAGTACTTC
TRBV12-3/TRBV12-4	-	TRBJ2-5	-	CASCTPGHRETQYF	TGTGCCAGCTGTACACCGGGACATCGGGAGACCCAGTACTTC